This T cell receptor (beta chain) comes out of a study of control samples from healthy donors and cancer patients. Method: immunoSEQ multiplex PCR; TCRdb's copy keeps in-frame clones and lacks some. The table records about 120,000 clones, over 90% of them present only once. The receptor's source is a man younger than 45 in good health. Sequencing used blood.

The CDR3 region has the DNA TGTGCCAGCCGACGAACAGGGGTCAATGAGCAGTTCTTC. This translates into CASRRTGVNEQFF. The V call is TRBV5-6, the J call TRBJ2-1; 7 bases fit TRBD1. The ends lost 7 bases at V and 6 bases at J; junction bases unmatched: 7. CDR1 SGHDT and CDR2 YYEEEE come from the germline V gene. There are 13 residues in the CDR3.